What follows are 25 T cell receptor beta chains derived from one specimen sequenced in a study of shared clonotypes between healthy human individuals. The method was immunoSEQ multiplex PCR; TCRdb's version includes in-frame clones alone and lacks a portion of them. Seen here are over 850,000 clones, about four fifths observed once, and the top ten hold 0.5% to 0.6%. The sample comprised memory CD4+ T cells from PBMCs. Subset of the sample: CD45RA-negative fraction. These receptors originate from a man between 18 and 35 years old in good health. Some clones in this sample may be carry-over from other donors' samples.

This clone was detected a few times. The CDR3 spells CSAGGRAGETQYF. The CDR3 DNA follows: TGCAGCGCTGGCGGGAGGGCGGGGGAGACCCAGTACTTC. The J gene is TRBJ2-5, the V gene TRBV29-1, with 9 bases that match TRBD2. The V gene's germline CDR1 is SQVTM and CDR2 ANQGSEA. V dropped 7 bases and J dropped 5; count of bases not matched to a gene: 8. The CDR3 spans 13 residues.

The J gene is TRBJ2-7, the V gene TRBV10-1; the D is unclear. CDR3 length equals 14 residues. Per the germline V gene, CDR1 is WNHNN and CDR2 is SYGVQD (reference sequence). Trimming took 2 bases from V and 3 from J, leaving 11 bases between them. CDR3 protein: CASSETRTLYEQYF. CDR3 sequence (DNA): TGCGCCAGCAGTGAGACCAGGACCCTCTACGAGCAGTACTTC.

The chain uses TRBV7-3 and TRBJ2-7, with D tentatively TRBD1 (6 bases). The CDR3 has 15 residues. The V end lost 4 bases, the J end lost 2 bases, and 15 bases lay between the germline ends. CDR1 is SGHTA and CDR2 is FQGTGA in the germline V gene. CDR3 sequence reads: CASSSTGSSTYEQYF. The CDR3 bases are TGTGCCAGCAGCTCTACAGGGTCTAGCACCTACGAGCAGTACTTC.

The DNA for the CDR3 is TGTGCCAGCAGTGACTCGCCCACAGGGGATGGCACAGATACGCAGTATTTT. Translated: CASSDSPTGDGTDTQYF. The V call is TRBV6-4, the J call TRBJ2-3; 7 bases line up with TRBD1. Unmatched junction bases numbered 7, after V lost 0 bases and J lost 1 base. CDR3 length: 17 amino acids. Germline V lookup: CDR1 MRHNA, CDR2 SNTAGT.

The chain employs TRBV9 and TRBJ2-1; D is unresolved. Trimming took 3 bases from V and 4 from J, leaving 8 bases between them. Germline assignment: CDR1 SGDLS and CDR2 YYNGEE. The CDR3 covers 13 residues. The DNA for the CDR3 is TGTGCCAGCAGCGCGAGGTCTTACAATGAGCAGTTCTTC. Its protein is CASSARSYNEQFF.

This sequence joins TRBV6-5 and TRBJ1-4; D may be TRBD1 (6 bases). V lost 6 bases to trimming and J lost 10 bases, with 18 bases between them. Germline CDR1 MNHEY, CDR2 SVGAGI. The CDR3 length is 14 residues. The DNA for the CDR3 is TGTGCCAGCAGACCCAGTGGGGGGGCGGGAAAACTGTTTTTT. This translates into CASRPSGGAGKLFF.

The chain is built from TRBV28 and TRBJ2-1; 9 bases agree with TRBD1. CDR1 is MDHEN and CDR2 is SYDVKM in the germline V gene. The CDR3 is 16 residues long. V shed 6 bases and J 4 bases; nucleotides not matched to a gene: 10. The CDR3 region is CASRGWDRDIYNEQFF. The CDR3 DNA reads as TGTGCCAGCAGGGGTTGGGACAGGGACATATACAATGAGCAGTTCTTC.

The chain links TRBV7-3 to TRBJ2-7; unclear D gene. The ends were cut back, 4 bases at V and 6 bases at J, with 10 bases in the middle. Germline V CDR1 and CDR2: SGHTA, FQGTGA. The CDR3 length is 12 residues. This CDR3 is CASSSNWGEQYF. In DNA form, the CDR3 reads TGTGCCAGCAGCTCAAACTGGGGCGAGCAGTACTTC.

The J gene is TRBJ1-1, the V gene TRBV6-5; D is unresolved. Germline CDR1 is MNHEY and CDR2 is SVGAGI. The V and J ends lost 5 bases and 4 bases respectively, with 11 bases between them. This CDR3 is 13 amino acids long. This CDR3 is CASSPPSGTEAFF. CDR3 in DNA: TGTGCCAGCAGTCCGCCCAGTGGCACTGAAGCTTTCTTT.

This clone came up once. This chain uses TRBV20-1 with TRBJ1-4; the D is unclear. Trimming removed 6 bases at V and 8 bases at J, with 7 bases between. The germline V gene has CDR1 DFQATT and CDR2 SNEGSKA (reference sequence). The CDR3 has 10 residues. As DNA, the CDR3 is TGCAGTGCCCTGGAGGAAAAACTGTTTTTT. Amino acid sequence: CSALEEKLFF.

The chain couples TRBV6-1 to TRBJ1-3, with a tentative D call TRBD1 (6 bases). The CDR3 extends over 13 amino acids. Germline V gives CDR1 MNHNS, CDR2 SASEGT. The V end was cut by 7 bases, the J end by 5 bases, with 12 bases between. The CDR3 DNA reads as TGTGCCAGCATCGGGCAGGGGAGAAACACCATATATTTT. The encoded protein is CASIGQGRNTIYF.

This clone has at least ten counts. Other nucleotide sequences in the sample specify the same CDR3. The CDR3, as DNA: TGTGCCAGCAGCTTAGACGGGAACACAGATACGCAGTATTTT. Encoded protein: CASSLDGNTDTQYF. V usage is TRBV7-2 and J usage is TRBJ2-3, with TRBD2 as a possible D gene (5 bases). The CDR3 extends over 14 amino acids. V lost 1 base and J lost 2, with 7 bases in between. The germline CDR1 and CDR2 sequences are SGHTA and FQGNSA.

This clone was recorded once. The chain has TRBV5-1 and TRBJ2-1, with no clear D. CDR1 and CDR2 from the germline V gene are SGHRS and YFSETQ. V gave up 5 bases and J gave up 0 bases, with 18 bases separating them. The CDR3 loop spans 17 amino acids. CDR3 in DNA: TGCGCCAGCAGGGGGATGGAGATCCCAAACTCCTACAATGAGCAGTTCTTC. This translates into CASRGMEIPNSYNEQFF.

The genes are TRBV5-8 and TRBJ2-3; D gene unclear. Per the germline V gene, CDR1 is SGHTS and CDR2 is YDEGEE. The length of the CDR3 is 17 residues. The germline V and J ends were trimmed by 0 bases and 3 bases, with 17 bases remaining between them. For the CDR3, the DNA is TGTGCCAGCAGCTTGGGGACCTACCAAACGCTGACAGATACGCAGTATTTT. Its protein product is CASSLGTYQTLTDTQYF. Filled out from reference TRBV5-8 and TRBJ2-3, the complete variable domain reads EAGVTQSPTHLIKTRGQQATLRCSPISGHTSVYWYQQALGLGLQFLLWYDEGEERNRGNFPPRFSGRQFPNYSSELNVNALELEDSALYLCASSLGTYQTLTDTQYFGPGTRLTVL.

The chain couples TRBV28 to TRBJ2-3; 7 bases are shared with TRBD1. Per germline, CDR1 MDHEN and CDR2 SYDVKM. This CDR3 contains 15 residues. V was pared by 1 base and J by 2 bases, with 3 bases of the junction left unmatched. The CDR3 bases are TGTGCCAGCAGTTTATCAGGGGGAACCACAGATACGCAGTATTTT. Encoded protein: CASSLSGGTTDTQYF.

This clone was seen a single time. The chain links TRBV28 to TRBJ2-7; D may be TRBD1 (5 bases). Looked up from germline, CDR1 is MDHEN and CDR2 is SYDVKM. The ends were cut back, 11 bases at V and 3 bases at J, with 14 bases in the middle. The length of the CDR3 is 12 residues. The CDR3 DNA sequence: TGTGCCGAAAGTGGGGCAGGCTACGAGCAGTACTTC. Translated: CAESGAGYEQYF.

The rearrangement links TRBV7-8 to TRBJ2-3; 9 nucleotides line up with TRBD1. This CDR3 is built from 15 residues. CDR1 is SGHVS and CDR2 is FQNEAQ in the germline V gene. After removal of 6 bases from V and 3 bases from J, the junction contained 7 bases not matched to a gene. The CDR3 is CASSAQTGGTDTQYF. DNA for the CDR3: TGTGCCAGCAGTGCCCAGACAGGGGGAACAGATACGCAGTATTTT.

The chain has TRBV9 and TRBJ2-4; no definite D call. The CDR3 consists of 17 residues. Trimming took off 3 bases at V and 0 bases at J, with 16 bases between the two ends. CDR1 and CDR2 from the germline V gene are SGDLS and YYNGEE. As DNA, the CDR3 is TGTGCCAGCAGCGAGGGTCAGGAGCCGCTAGCCAAAAACATTCAGTACTTC. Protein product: CASSEGQEPLAKNIQYF.

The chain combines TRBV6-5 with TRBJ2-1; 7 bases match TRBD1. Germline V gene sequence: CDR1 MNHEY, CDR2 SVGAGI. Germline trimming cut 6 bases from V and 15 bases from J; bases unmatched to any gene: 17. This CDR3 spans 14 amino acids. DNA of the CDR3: TGTGCCAGCAGGACCGGGACAGCTAACCTACAACCGTTCTTC. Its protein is CASRTGTANLQPFF.

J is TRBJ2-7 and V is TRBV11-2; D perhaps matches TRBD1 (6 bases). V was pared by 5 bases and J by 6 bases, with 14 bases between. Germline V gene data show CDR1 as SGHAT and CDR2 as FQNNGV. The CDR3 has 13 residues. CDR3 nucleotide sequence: TGTGCCAGCAGCGGCCACAGGGAGCTCGAGCAGTACTTC. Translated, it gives CASSGHRELEQYF. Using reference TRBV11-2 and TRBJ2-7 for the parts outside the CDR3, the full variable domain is EAGVAQSPRYKIIEKRQSVAFWCNPISGHATLYWYQQILGQGPKLLIQFQNNGVVDDSQLPKDRFSAERLKGVDSTLKIQPAKLEDSAVYLCASSGHRELEQYFGPGTRLTVT.

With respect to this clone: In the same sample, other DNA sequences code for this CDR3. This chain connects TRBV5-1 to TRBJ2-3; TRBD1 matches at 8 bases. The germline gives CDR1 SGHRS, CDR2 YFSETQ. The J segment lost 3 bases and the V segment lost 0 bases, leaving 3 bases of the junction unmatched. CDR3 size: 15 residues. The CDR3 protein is CASSLGTGGTDTQYF. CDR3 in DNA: TGCGCCAGCAGCTTGGGCACAGGGGGAACAGATACGCAGTATTTT.

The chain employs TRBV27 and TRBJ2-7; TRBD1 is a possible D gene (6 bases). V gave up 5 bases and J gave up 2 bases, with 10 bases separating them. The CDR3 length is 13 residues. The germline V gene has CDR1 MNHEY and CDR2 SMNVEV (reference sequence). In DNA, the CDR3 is TGTGCCAGCAGTCGCGACAGGACCTACGAGCAGTACTTC. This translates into CASSRDRTYEQYF.

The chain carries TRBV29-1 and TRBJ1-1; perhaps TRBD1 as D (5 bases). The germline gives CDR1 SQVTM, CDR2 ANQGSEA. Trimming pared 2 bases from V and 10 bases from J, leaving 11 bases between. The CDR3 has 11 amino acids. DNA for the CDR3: TGCAGCGTTGAACGGGGGGAGGGAGCTTTCTTT. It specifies CSVERGEGAFF.

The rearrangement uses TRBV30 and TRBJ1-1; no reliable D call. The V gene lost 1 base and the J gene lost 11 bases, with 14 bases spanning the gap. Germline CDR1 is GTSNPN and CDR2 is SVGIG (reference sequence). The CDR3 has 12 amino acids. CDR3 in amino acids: CAWSGERTRAFF. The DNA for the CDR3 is TGTGCCTGGAGTGGGGAGCGGACGCGGGCTTTCTTT.

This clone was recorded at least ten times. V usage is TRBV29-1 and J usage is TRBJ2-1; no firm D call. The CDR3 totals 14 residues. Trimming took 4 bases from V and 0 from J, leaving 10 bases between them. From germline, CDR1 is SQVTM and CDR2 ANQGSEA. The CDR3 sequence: CSVVPASSYNEQFF. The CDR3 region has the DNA TGCAGCGTTGTCCCGGCCTCCTCCTACAATGAGCAGTTCTTC.